This TCR beta chain is drawn from a study of T cell repertoires in cytomegalovirus infection. As for the study in general: Matching HLA type, along with CMV infection, was indicated by public TCR beta signatures. Study findings and constraints: Summed frequency of shared TCR beta families picked out CMV carriers who also had the relevant HLA. Predominance within the ex vivo response was attributable to HLA-C-restricted CMV-specific TCR beta clonotypes.

MiXCR was run by TCRdb on the reads, yielding one entry per CDR3 protein. The table shows more than 90,000 distinct CDR3 sequences, with roughly 9.1% occurring only once. V dropped 2 bases and J dropped 2 bases, with 12 bases sitting between them. CDR1 and CDR2 from the germline V gene are MNHNS and SASEGT. The CDR3 covers 15 residues. Many counts were recorded for this clonotype. Its target is unknown. The receptor was derived from a human donor in good health (CMV status not recorded). Some clones in this sample may be carry-over from other donors' samples. This chain joins TRBV6-1 and TRBJ1-2; D not resolved. Material: PBMCs, sequenced either directly or after in vitro stimulation (not recorded which). The DNA of the CDR3 is TGTGCCAGCAGTGAAATAAGGACTGAGAACTATGGCTACACCTTC. Its translation: CASSEIRTENYGYTF.